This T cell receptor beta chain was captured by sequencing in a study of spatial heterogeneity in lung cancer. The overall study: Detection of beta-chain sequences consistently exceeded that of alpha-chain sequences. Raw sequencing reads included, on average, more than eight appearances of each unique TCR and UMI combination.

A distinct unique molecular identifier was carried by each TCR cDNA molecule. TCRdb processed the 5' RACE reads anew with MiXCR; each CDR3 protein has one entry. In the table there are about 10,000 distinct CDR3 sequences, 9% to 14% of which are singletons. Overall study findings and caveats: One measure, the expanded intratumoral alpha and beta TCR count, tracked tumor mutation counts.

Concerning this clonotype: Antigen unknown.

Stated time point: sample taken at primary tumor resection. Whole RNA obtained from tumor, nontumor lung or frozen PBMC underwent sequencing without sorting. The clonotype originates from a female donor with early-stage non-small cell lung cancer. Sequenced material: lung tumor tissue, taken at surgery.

The CDR3 nucleotides read TGTGCCAGCAGCTTACGAAGCGGGGGGGAGACCCAGTACTTC. It translates to CASSLRSGGETQYF. The chain is built from TRBV7-7 and TRBJ2-5; 9 bases map to TRBD2. Looked up from germline, CDR1 is SSHAT and CDR2 is FNYEAQ (reference sequence). V was clipped by 2 bases and J by 5 bases; unmatched bases: 3. The CDR3 length is 14 residues.